This T cell receptor beta chain came from a study of CD8 T cells in ankylosing spondylitis. The study, taken as a whole, reports: Ankylosing spondylitis blood appeared to carry a characteristic TCR beta motif of under ten highly homologous variants. According to the report, clones linked to the disease were significantly enriched in matched synovial fluid samples taken from ankylosing spondylitis patients.

The CDR3 totals 16 residues. The V gene's germline CDR1 is MNHEY and CDR2 SVGAGI. With V trimmed by 2 bases and J by 2 bases, 5 bases remained unmatched. The table lists this clonotype with a count of one. The antigen remains undetermined. One entry per CDR3 protein, called by TCRdb with MiXCR from the 5' RACE reads. Found here are hundreds of thousands of distinct CDR3 sequences, over 9.5% of them singletons; the top ten hold over 20%. This rearrangement joins TRBV6-5 to TRBJ2-2, with TRBD1 identical over 7 bases. The clonotype originates from a male donor with ankylosing spondylitis or in good health (not recorded which). Sequencing used blood, either unsorted or a sorted T cell fraction (not recorded which). CDR3 nucleotide sequence: TGTGCCAGCAGTTACAATCCAGGGGGTAACACCGGGGAGCTGTTTTTT. Its translation: CASSYNPGGNTGELFF.